Detailed here is one T cell receptor beta chain. Its antigen is undetermined. No DNA is given; TCRdb re-called the 5' RACE reads and lists each CDR3 protein once. Its table lists 300,000 to 450,000 distinct CDR3 sequences. The CDR3 has 15 residues. The germline V gene encodes CDR1 SGHVS and CDR2 FQNEAQ. This record belongs to a study of T cells expressing NK-cell markers. Study outcomes and limitations: Clarity on HCMV specificity was lacking for the expanded NKG2C+ T cell clones.

The chain employs TRBV7-8 and TRBJ1-4. Source material: blood T cells: a sorted CD56 or NKG2C T cell subset, CD4+ or CD8+ T cells, or bulk PBMC T cells (not recorded which). This clonotype was sampled from a man aged 18 to 69 in good health. Here the CDR3 reads CASSLALGMWEKLFF.